This record covers a single T cell receptor (beta chain). Its antigen is currently not known. Per-nucleotide qualities are absent, and no much larger clonotype sits a single base away. This specimen belongs to a study of shared clonotypes between healthy human individuals (dated by TCRdb to the early 2020s). General notes on the study: A couple of women and a few men aged 18 to 49 years were included in the cohort. The study deeply sequenced blood TCR repertoires of five healthy adults to estimate repertoire size and the extent of clonotype sharing between individuals. For each donor, CD4 naive and CD4 memory were each run on three plates, CD8 naive on two plates, and CD8 memory on one plate. Leukapheresis yielded between about 0.94 and 8.9 billion PBMCs per donor. To increase sequencing depth and limit assay-specific biases, different laboratories used diverse techniques to prepare libraries and sequence TCR repertoires. Results and caveats for the whole study, not just this receptor: Even with the large sequencing depth, rarefaction of the sorted-subset datasets indicated that sequencing was incomplete. Sharing across several donors was observed for about 4.8% of naive CD4, 3.5% of naive CD8, about 2.3% of memory CD4, and around 0.4% of memory CD8 clonotypes. Sampling was restricted to blood, and TCR repertoires in tissue are likely to differ from TCR repertoires in blood. Compared with non-shared clonotypes, clonotypes shared by all four sorted-subset donors had higher generation probabilities. Because the study included only a small number of donors, the genetic and exposure-history diversity represented was limited. Based on pairwise subsampling, the degree of clonotype sharing among donors was expected to be affected by sequencing depth. Naive subsets generally had larger estimated clonotype richness than memory subsets did.

Using the deep immunoSEQ assay, multiplex PCR amplified TCR CDR3 regions from genomic DNA. Extracted genomic DNA from each cell subset was spread evenly across all wells of several immunoSEQ 96-well plates, with each plate serving as a replicate. For sorted subsets, roughly 0.2 ug genomic DNA, equal to tens of thousands of T cell genomes, was loaded into each replicate PCR. Purified libraries were measured with a Qubit 3.0 fluorometer, size-checked on a Bioanalyzer 2100, and measured again with the KAPA Library Quantification kit. Each immunoSEQ 96-well plate was sequenced on its own single-read 150-cycle Illumina NextSeq 550 flow cell. The authors' analysis ran thus. Because the immunoSEQ output included only junctional sequences and no quality scores, the filtering could not be the same as the filtering used for full-length reads. To assign V/J genes and CDR3, sequences were annotated against IMGT germline references using PyIR, a Python wrapper for IgBLAST v1.9. Reads were removed for weak V/J assignments (E-value above 1e-6), missing CDR3, stop codons, out-of-frame junctions, or ambiguous translated residues. A V3J clonotype was defined by an identical inferred V gene, J gene, and CDR3 amino acid sequence. Percentage overlap between repertoires was calculated by dividing the number of shared unique clonotypes by the size of the smaller repertoire. RTK rarefaction, the Chao1 estimator, and Recon v2.1 estimates of unobserved clonotypes were used to assess repertoire richness. OLGA was used to compute generation probabilities for all TCRbeta clonotypes that the gDNA method yielded from four donors. Entries here come from immuneACCESS through TCRdb and include only in-frame sequences with V and J called. Some clones fail to appear in such tables; in the studies checked, an unresolved V gene covers under half of the shortfall, and the cause of the remainder is unknown. V, J and clone size are taken as reported in that table, and D and trimming were inferred from the DNA itself. For this sample the table gives 850,000 to 1,200,000 clones, of which about 70% were detected only once. The ten largest account for over 1.3% of the sample.

Donors were healthy HIV-negative adults with no recently reported acute infections or vaccinations. Only Caucasian adults living in Nashville, Tennessee, USA were represented among the donors. CD4+ T cells were enriched by magnetic negative selection; naive cells were then positively selected on CD45RA, and the negative fraction formed the memory subset. After blood collection by leukapheresis, PBMCs were isolated using Ficoll-Histopaque density gradient centrifugation and then cryopreserved in the vapor phase of liquid nitrogen. Analytical flow cytometry was used to check the purity and quantity of every magnetically sorted T cell population. From each sorted fraction, genomic DNA was isolated and quantified by UV absorbance on a Nanodrop 2000c. The CDR3 starts with the cysteine, ends with the phenylalanine, and has 15 residues. Of all the DNA, just the CDR3 is kept, 45 bases in frame from base 1. Trimming costs V 5 bases and J 5 bases, and their ends lie 15 bases apart. CDR1 and CDR2, looked up from the germline V gene (reference sequence), are MNHNY and SVGAGI.

The specimen was memory CD4+ T cells sorted from blood. This specimen's cell subset or site label, interpreted: CD45RA-negative fraction. The sequence was collected from a man aged 18-30 years in good health. Recombination linked TRBV6-6 to TRBJ1-4, with TRBD1 perhaps the D gene, on 5 matching bases. The CDR3 reads as follows: CASSPVGTVNEKLFF. The DNA sequence is given as TGTGCCAGCAGTCCCGTTGGGACGGTGAATGAAAAACTGTTTTTT.